The rows below give T cell receptor beta chains drawn from one sample of a study of T cell responses to AZD1222 COVID-19 vaccine. The assay was immunoSEQ multiplex PCR, and TCRdb's table has in-frame clones only and misses some. Among about 19,000 clones listed, roughly 80% were seen once. Sequences were derived from peripheral blood, sampled 28 days after the second AZD1222 dose. These receptors were obtained from an adult who received the AZD1222 COVID-19 vaccine. The CDR3 runs from the conserved cysteine through the conserved F or W. A D gene is named only where the DNA matches it firmly. Where a row states a size, it is once, few, many or the class of an expanded clone; other rows omit it.

>NA|TRBJ2-7|TRBV7-2|NA
TGTGCCAGCAGCCTTTGGGGTATAACATACGAGCAGTACTTC
CASSLWGITYEQYF
>NA|TRBJ1-2|TRBV29-1|NA
TGCAGCGTTGTACTTCGCAGGAGCAGGGATGGCTACACCTTC
CSVVLRRSRDGYTF
>NA|TRBJ2-4|TRBV4-3|NA
TGCGCCAGCAGCCAAGCCGTCTCCCTATCCAAAAACATTCAGTACTTC
CASSQAVSLSKNIQYF
>NA|TRBJ1-6|TRBV29-1|TRBD1
TGCAGCGTAAGGGACAGGGGATATTCTTCACCCCTCCACTTT
CSVRDRGYSSPLHF
>NA|TRBJ1-4|TRBV5-6|NA
TGTGCCAGCAGCCTGAGCCAATTGGAAAAACTGTTTTTT
CASSLSQLEKLFF
>NA|TRBJ1-4|TRBV9|TRBD1
TGTGCCAGCAGCCGTGACAGGGGGCAAGAAAAACTGTTTTTT
CASSRDRGQEKLFF
>NA|TRBJ1-1|TRBV4-3|NA
TGCGCCAGCAGCCCTTCCCCAGGCGTTACGAACACTGAAGCTTTCTTT
CASSPSPGVTNTEAFF
>NA|TRBJ1-5|TRBV19|NA
TGTGCCAGTAGTATAATGGGTCAGCCCCAGCATTTT
CASSIMGQPQHF
>once|TRBJ1-2|TRBV5-1|NA
TGCGCCAGCAGCTTCTCCGACCGGGGAAGGGTCAACTATGGCTACACCTTC
CASSFSDRGRVNYGYTF
>NA|TRBJ2-1|TRBV3-1/TRBV3-2|TRBD2
TGTGCCAGCAGCCTAACTAGCGGGAGGGCCCTCTACAATGAGCAGTTCTTC
CASSLTSGRALYNEQFF
>NA|TRBJ1-2|TRBV4-3|TRBD1
TGCGCCAGCAGCCAACTTTCTATTCGACAGGGGGCCGTGCTCGTTCACTATGGCTACACCTTC
CASSQLSIRQGAVLVHYGYTF
>NA|TRBJ2-2|TRBV7-7|NA
TGTGCCAGCAGCTTAAATGGGAACACCGGGGAGCTGTTTTTT
CASSLNGNTGELFF
>NA|TRBJ1-2|TRBV12-3/TRBV12-4|NA
TGTGCCAGCAGTTCTTGGGTCGGGGATGGCTACACCTTC
CASSSWVGDGYTF
>NA|TRBJ1-1|TRBV11-1|NA
TGTGCCAGCAGCTTAACAATCGTGGAAACTGAAGCTTTCTTT
CASSLTIVETEAFF
>NA|TRBJ1-1|TRBV19|TRBD1
TGTGCCAGTAGTGTTCAGGGGGCGGACACTGAAGCTTTCTTT
CASSVQGADTEAFF
>NA|TRBJ1-5|TRBV12-3/TRBV12-4|NA
TGTGCCAGCAGTTTAGATCGTCAGCCCCAGCATTTT
CASSLDRQPQHF
>NA|TRBJ1-5|TRBV30|NA
TGTGCCTGGAGTGTAGGACTAGGGGAATCGTATAGCAATCAGCCCCAGCATTTT
CAWSVGLGESYSNQPQHF
>NA|TRBJ1-2|TRBV7-8|TRBD1
TGTGCCAGCAGCTCCTTACCGGACAGGGCGAGCTATGGCTACACCTTC
CASSSLPDRASYGYTF
>NA|TRBJ1-6|TRBV10-3|NA
TGTGCCATCAGTGAACTGGCTCCTGGTAATTCACCCCTCCACTTT
CAISELAPGNSPLHF
>NA|TRBJ2-1|TRBV10-3|NA
TGTGCCATCAGTGAGCGGGGAGGCTACAATGAGCAGTTCTTC
CAISERGGYNEQFF
>once|TRBJ1-3|TRBV19|NA
TGTGCCAGTAGTATAGGACAGAACTCTGGAAACACCATATATTTT
CASSIGQNSGNTIYF
>NA|TRBJ2-2|TRBV11-3|NA
TGTGCCAGCAGCTTGGTGCCCGGGGAGGAGGGCGGGGAGCTGTTTTTT
CASSLVPGEEGGELFF
>NA|TRBJ1-2|TRBV9|TRBD1
TGTGCCAGCAGCGTAGTCCCCGGGACAGTAGTATTC
CASSVVPGTVVF
>NA|TRBJ1-1|TRBV7-9|TRBD1
TGTGCCAGCAGCTCTACAGGGGAAGCTGAAGCTTTCTTT
CASSSTGEAEAFF
>NA|TRBJ1-1|TRBV14|NA
TGTGCCAGCAGCCAATCGGGTACTGAAGCTTTCTTT
CASSQSGTEAFF
>NA|TRBJ2-3|TRBV4-3|NA
TGCGCCAGCAGCCAAGATAGCAGCTTCACAGATACGCAGTATTTT
CASSQDSSFTDTQYF